The 19 T cell receptor beta chains listed next were all sequenced from one sample in a study of cytomegalovirus exposure and HLA in healthy donors. Assay used: immunoSEQ multiplex PCR; TCRdb lists only in-frame clones, some missing. The table includes about 200,000 clones, about 79% detected once. The sequencing sample was made of PBMCs. The receptors shown here come from a woman aged 25 to 39 in good health and CMV-seropositive.

This rearrangement joins TRBV9 to TRBJ1-4; D remains ambiguous. The germline V gene has CDR1 SGDLS and CDR2 YYNGEE. The CDR3 contains 16 residues. Trimming removed 0 bases from V and 0 bases from J, with 9 bases in between. CDR3: CASSVDRSSTNEKLFF. Here the CDR3 DNA reads TGTGCCAGCAGCGTAGATCGGTCTTCAACTAATGAAAAACTGTTTTTT.

On this clone itself: Other nucleotide sequences in the sample specify the same CDR3. The chain couples TRBV6-1 to TRBJ1-2, with D possibly being TRBD1 (5 bases). The CDR3 extends over 13 amino acids. CDR1 is MNHNS, CDR2 SASEGT, per germline. With 2 bases removed from V and 3 bases from J, the gap between germline ends came to 7 bases. The CDR3 DNA sequence: TGTGCCAGCAGTGAACGGGGGGACTATGGCTACACCTTC. It codes for CASSERGDYGYTF.

The chain carries TRBV28 and TRBJ2-2; TRBD2 agrees at 10 bases. The germline CDR1 and CDR2 sequences are MDHEN and SYDVKM. J gave up 4 bases and V 5 bases, and 7 bases lay outside the gene matches. The CDR3 consists of 16 residues. CDR3 sequence reads: CASSRAGGLFTGELFF. For the CDR3, the DNA is TGTGCCAGCAGTCGAGCGGGAGGGCTCTTCACCGGGGAGCTGTTTTTT.

This chain links TRBV28 with TRBJ2-7; 7 nucleotides line up with TRBD1. CDR1 is MDHEN and CDR2 is SYDVKM in the germline V gene. The CDR3 is made up of 15 amino acids. V was clipped by 3 bases and J by 2 bases; unmatched bases: 7. The CDR3 DNA is TGTGCCAGCAGTTTCCGACAGGGAAGTACCTACGAGCAGTACTTC. It yields the protein CASSFRQGSTYEQYF.

Written as DNA, the CDR3 is TGTGCCAGCAGCTTAGGCGGGCCCGCTAATGAAAAACTGTTTTTT. It codes for CASSLGGPANEKLFF. J is TRBJ1-4 and V is TRBV11-2; D remains ambiguous. Germline CDR1 SGHAT, CDR2 FQNNGV. The CDR3 totals 15 residues. V was trimmed by 1 base and J by 3 bases, leaving 9 bases between them.

This clone has a single count. The chain is built from TRBV5-1 and TRBJ2-1, with TRBD2 identical over 8 bases. The germline V gene encodes CDR1 SGHRS and CDR2 YFSETQ. Losses at the gene ends were 3 bases for V and 10 bases for J; bases not matched to a gene: 6. This CDR3 contains 13 residues. CDR3 nucleotide sequence: TGCGCCAGCAGCTCCCAGACTAGCGCGGAGCAGTTCTTC. Its protein is CASSSQTSAEQFF. Drawing the rest from reference TRBV5-1 and TRBJ2-1, the complete variable domain is KAGVTQTPRYLIKTRGQQVTLSCSPISGHRSVSWYQQTPGQGLQFLFEYFSETQRNKGNFPGRFSGRQFSNSRSEMNVSTLELGDSALYLCASSSQTSAEQFFGPGTRLTVL.

This sequence joins TRBV28 and TRBJ1-2, with D tentatively TRBD1 (6 bases). The CDR3 consists of 13 residues. Between the trimmed V and J ends, which lost 6 bases and 8 bases, there was a span of 16 bases. Germline V gene data show CDR1 as MDHEN and CDR2 as SYDVKM. Written as DNA, the CDR3 is TGTGCCAGCAGCCGAGGGGGTCCGGGAGGCTACACCTTC. Protein product: CASSRGGPGGYTF.

This rearrangement joins TRBV6-1 to TRBJ1-2; D is ambiguous. CDR3 size: 14 residues. V lost 2 bases and J lost 5, with 12 bases in between. Germline CDR1 reads MNHNS; CDR2 reads SASEGT. In DNA, the CDR3 is TGTGCCAGCAGTGAATCGAGAAGCTTATATGGCTACACCTTC. Its protein product is CASSESRSLYGYTF.

V usage is TRBV28 and J usage is TRBJ1-5; D is unclear. The CDR3 covers 12 residues. Looked up from germline, CDR1 is MDHEN and CDR2 is SYDVKM. V shed 5 bases and J shed 6 bases, with 8 bases lying between them. Written as DNA, the CDR3 is TGTGCCAGCAGTGTCGGGATTCAGCCCCAGCATTTT. Protein product: CASSVGIQPQHF.

This chain links TRBV2 with TRBJ2-7; D unresolved. The ends were cut back, 4 bases at V and 4 bases at J, with 5 bases in the middle. The CDR3 runs 11 residues. Germline CDR1 and CDR2: SNHLY and FYNNEI. CDR3 coding DNA: TGTGCCAGCAGTGTGAGGTACGAGCAGTACTTC. Translated, it gives CASSVRYEQYF.

The J gene is TRBJ2-5, the V gene TRBV29-1; possible D gene TRBD2, 5 bases. CDR1 SQVTM and CDR2 ANQGSEA come from the germline V gene. Trimming took 5 bases from V and 1 from J, leaving 14 bases between them. CDR3 length: 14 amino acids. CDR3 residues: CSVSLGGSQETQYF. The CDR3 region has the DNA TGCAGCGTTAGTCTCGGAGGATCCCAAGAGACCCAGTACTTC.

The V and J genes are TRBV28 and TRBJ2-7; a weak D match, TRBD1 (6 bases). The V and J ends lost 3 bases and 5 bases respectively, with 11 bases between them. Germline CDR1 and CDR2: MDHEN and SYDVKM. CDR3 length: 13 amino acids. CDR3 coding DNA: TGTGCCAGCAGTTTGGTACAGGGAGACGAGCAGTACTTC. Its protein is CASSLVQGDEQYF.

J is TRBJ2-7 and V is TRBV4-2; 9 nucleotides match TRBD2. The CDR3 length is 16 residues. With 2 bases clipped from V and 2 bases from J, the junction kept 7 bases outside the gene matches. Germline-derived CDR1 and CDR2 are LGHNA and YNFKEQ. The CDR3 region is CASSQRLAEDAYEQYF. CDR3 DNA: TGTGCCAGCAGCCAACGACTAGCGGAAGACGCCTACGAGCAGTACTTC.

This clone was seen only once. V gene TRBV9 combines with J gene TRBJ1-2; D is undetermined. This CDR3 contains 15 residues. Germline V CDR1 and CDR2: SGDLS, YYNGEE. Trimming pared 0 bases from V and 0 bases from J, leaving 9 bases between. CDR3 in DNA: TGTGCCAGCAGCGTAGCTTTGCAGTCTAACTATGGCTACACCTTC. Protein: CASSVALQSNYGYTF.

This clone is medium-sized (0.01 to 0.1%) by share. The chain uses TRBV27 and TRBJ2-4; TRBD1 might be the D (7 bases). V was clipped by 6 bases and J by 2 bases, with 23 bases between them. CDR3 length: 18 residues. Germline-derived CDR1 and CDR2 are MNHEY and SMNVEV (reference sequence). CDR3 DNA sequence: TGTGCCAGCAGCCGCAGGGGGGTAGGGGGCGCACCCAAAAACATTCAGTACTTC. Translating it yields CASSRRGVGGAPKNIQYF.

The genes are TRBV27 and TRBJ2-2; 11 nucleotides line up with TRBD1. From germline, CDR1 is MNHEY and CDR2 SMNVEV (reference sequence). The CDR3 is 16 residues long. J gave up 3 bases and V 5 bases, and 5 bases lay outside the gene matches. CDR3 DNA sequence: TGTGCCAGCAGTCCGGACAGGGGGCGTCACACCGGGGAGCTGTTTTTT. Translating it yields CASSPDRGRHTGELFF.

This clone has a single count. The J gene is TRBJ1-2, the V gene TRBV27, with 8 bases fitting TRBD1. V shed 6 bases, J shed 12 bases, and the junction held 18 bases outside the gene matches. The length of the CDR3 is 15 residues. Germline V lookup: CDR1 MNHEY, CDR2 SMNVEV (reference sequence). As DNA, the CDR3 is TGTGCCAGCAGACTCTTACCGACAGGGGATGGTGAGAACACCTTC. Protein: CASRLLPTGDGENTF.

About this clone itself: Distinct nucleotide sequences in the sample also encode this CDR3. The chain's CDR3 is CASSPDRANQPQHF. Written as DNA, the CDR3 is TGTGCCAGCTCACCAGACAGGGCCAATCAGCCCCAGCATTTT. V usage is TRBV18 and J usage is TRBJ1-5, with 7 nucleotides matching TRBD1. Germline V lookup: CDR1 KGHSH, CDR2 LQKENI. The CDR3 is 14 amino acids. Losses at the gene ends were 2 bases for V and 3 bases for J; bases not matched to a gene: 1.

The V and J genes are TRBV6-1 and TRBJ2-7; maybe TRBD2 (6 bases). Germline V lookup: CDR1 MNHNS, CDR2 SASEGT. This CDR3 spans 15 amino acids. V was clipped by 3 bases and J by 0 bases, with 12 bases between them. The CDR3 loop is CASSERRGSSYEQYF. In nucleotides, the CDR3 is TGTGCCAGCAGTGAGCGACGGGGGAGCTCCTACGAGCAGTACTTC.